This entry lists 2 T cell receptor beta chains sequenced from one sample in a study of blood T cell repertoires in COVID-19. Some clones are missing from TCRdb's copy, which holds only in-frame ones; the method was immunoSEQ multiplex PCR. The sample yields 300,000 to 350,000 clones, 87% seen once. Sequenced input: peripheral blood. The receptor set was obtained from a man aged 25-45 years with COVID-19, enrolled during active disease.

J is TRBJ2-7 and V is TRBV2, with 9 nucleotides matching TRBD2. V shed 6 bases and J 2 bases; nucleotides not matched to a gene: 8. Germline V gives CDR1 SNHLY, CDR2 FYNNEI. The CDR3 spans 15 residues. The DNA for the CDR3 is TGTGCCAGCAGGGTCAGACTAGCGGTTCCCTACGAGCAGTACTTC. It translates to CASRVRLAVPYEQYF. Together with reference TRBV2 and TRBJ2-7, the CDR3 gives the full variable domain: EPEVTQTPSHQVTQMGQEVILRCVPISNHLYFYWYRQILGQKVEFLVSFYNNEISEKSEIFDDQFSVERPDGSNFTLKIRSTKLEDSAMYFCASRVRLAVPYEQYFGPGTRLTVT.

V usage is TRBV9 and J usage is TRBJ1-6, with 12 bases matching TRBD1. Unmatched junction bases numbered 7, after V lost 5 bases and J lost 7 bases. CDR1 is SGDLS and CDR2 is YYNGEE in the germline V gene. The CDR3 covers 16 residues. The CDR3, as DNA: TGTGCCAGCAGAGACGGGACAGGGGGCACGAATTCACCCCTCCACTTT. It is translated as CASRDGTGGTNSPLHF.